This T cell receptor (beta chain) was sequenced during a study of CD8 T cell repertoires and HIV-1 epitope variants. The method was immunoSEQ multiplex PCR; TCRdb's version includes in-frame clones alone and lacks a portion of them. This sample carries roughly 5,600 clones, 64% of them seen once, and the ten largest clones take roughly 45%. On this clone itself: Antigen unknown.

Study-wide results and caveats: Most of the nine antigen-specific clonotypes appeared cross-reactive to autologous or escape variants. No clonotypes responded to the TAALDMSHF plasma variant; 4 or 5 recognized KF9, one HW9.

This CDR3 comprises 14 residues. V lost 7 bases, J lost 0 bases, and 12 bases lay in between. Germline V gives CDR1 MNHEY, CDR2 SMNVEV (reference sequence). This TCR was sampled from a male donor with HIV. The chain links TRBV27 to TRBJ1-1; D perhaps matches TRBD1 (6 bases). Sample: cultured CD8+ T cells derived from PBMCs. The CDR3 spells CASKQGRMNTEAFF. For the CDR3, the DNA is TGTGCCAGCAAGCAGGGGCGGATGAACACTGAAGCTTTCTTT.